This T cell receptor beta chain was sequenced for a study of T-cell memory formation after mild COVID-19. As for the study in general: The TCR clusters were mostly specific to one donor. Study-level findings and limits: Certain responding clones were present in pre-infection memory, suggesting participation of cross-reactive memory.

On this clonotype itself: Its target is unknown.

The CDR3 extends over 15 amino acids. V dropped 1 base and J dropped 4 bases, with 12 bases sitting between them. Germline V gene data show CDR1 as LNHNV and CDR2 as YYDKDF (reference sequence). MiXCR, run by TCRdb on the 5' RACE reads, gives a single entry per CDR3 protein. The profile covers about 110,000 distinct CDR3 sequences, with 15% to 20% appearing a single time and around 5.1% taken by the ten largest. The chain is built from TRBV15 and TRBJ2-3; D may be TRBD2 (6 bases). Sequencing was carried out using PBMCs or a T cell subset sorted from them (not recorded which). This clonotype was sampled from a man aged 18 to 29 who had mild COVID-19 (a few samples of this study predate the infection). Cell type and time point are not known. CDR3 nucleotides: TGTGCCACCAGCAGAGTTTCGGGGGTACCAGATACGCAGTATTTT. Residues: CATSRVSGVPDTQYF.